A single sample gave rise to the 10 T cell receptor beta chains below, sequenced in a study of blood T cell repertoires in COVID-19 (dated by TCRdb to between 2020 and 2021). The library was produced with the immunoSEQ multiplex PCR assay. The source is immuneACCESS, and TCRdb retained only in-frame sequences with V and J called. Part of the clones is not carried over; for the studies checked, unresolved V genes explain less than half of this, and the remainder is unexplained. Within this sample are a few hundred thousand clones, with approximately 91% of them counted one time only. The top ten clones comprise 1.4% to 1.5% of the sample. The sequencing input was PBMCs or T cells enriched from blood (not recorded which). The receptors shown here come from a woman under 30 who had been exposed to COVID-19.

The gene calls are TRBV2 and TRBJ1-4; 8 nucleotides line up with TRBD1. CDR1 and CDR2 from the germline V gene are SNHLY and FYNNEI. V gave up 8 bases and J gave up 8 bases; unmatched junction bases: 7. The CDR3 extends over 13 amino acids. CDR3 sequence reads: CASERQGKEKLFF. In nucleotides, the CDR3 is TGTGCCAGCGAGAGACAGGGGAAAGAAAAACTGTTTTTT.

The chain is built from TRBV28 and TRBJ1-3, with D unresolved. The CDR3 length is 14 residues. V was clipped by 5 bases and J by 4 bases, with 12 bases between them. Germline CDR1 and CDR2: MDHEN and SYDVKM. The CDR3 spells CASSVLGSGNTIYF. CDR3 nucleotide sequence: TGTGCCAGCAGTGTGCTTGGCTCGGGAAACACCATATATTTT.

The sample holds one count of this clone. The chain combines TRBV9 with TRBJ2-1, with TRBD2 matching 8 bases. CDR3 length: 16 residues. With 8 bases clipped from V and 7 bases from J, the junction kept 17 bases outside the gene matches. Germline loops: CDR1 SGDLS, CDR2 YYNGEE. The CDR3 protein is CASEDRGGRSGNEQFF. DNA for the CDR3: TGTGCCAGTGAAGATCGAGGCGGGAGGTCGGGGAATGAGCAGTTCTTC.

The table lists this clone with a few counts. The chain recombines TRBV9 with TRBJ1-6, with TRBD1 matching over 7 bases. The length of the CDR3 is 17 residues. Losses at the gene ends were 3 bases for V and 4 bases for J; bases not matched to a gene: 10. Germline lookup yields CDR1 SGDLS and CDR2 YYNGEE. CDR3 residues: CASSARDSLLYNSPLHF. The CDR3 DNA sequence: TGTGCCAGCAGCGCCCGGGACAGCCTTCTATATAATTCACCCCTCCACTTT.

The V call is TRBV28, the J call TRBJ2-3; 8 bases are a match to TRBD2. J was trimmed by 1 base and V by 8 bases; bases with no gene match: 5. This CDR3 is 14 amino acids long. Germline lookup yields CDR1 MDHEN and CDR2 SYDVKM. CDR3: CASRARGGTDTQYF. The DNA for the CDR3 is TGTGCCAGCCGAGCGCGGGGGGGCACAGATACGCAGTATTTT.

Here the CDR3 DNA reads TGCGCCAGCAGTGAGACGGCGGGAGGAATCGAGCAGTACTTC. Translating it yields CASSETAGGIEQYF. The V call is TRBV10-1, the J call TRBJ2-7; 8 nucleotides match TRBD2. Losses at the gene ends were 2 bases for V and 6 bases for J; bases not matched to a gene: 6. Germline V lookup: CDR1 WNHNN, CDR2 SYGVQD (reference sequence). The CDR3 runs to 14 residues.

This clone is a singleton in its sample. The genes are TRBV7-8 and TRBJ2-7; D is possibly TRBD2 (5 bases). The V gene lost 3 bases and the J gene lost 3 bases, with 9 bases spanning the gap. The length of the CDR3 is 13 residues. Germline V gene sequence: CDR1 SGHVS, CDR2 FQNEAQ. The CDR3, as DNA: TGTGCCAGCAGCTTGTCCGGAGGCTACGAGCAGTACTTC. This translates into CASSLSGGYEQYF.

This clone was seen once. The chain couples TRBV7-6 to TRBJ2-1, with 16 nucleotides matching TRBD2. The CDR3 contains 19 residues. Trimming took 7 bases from V and 7 from J; bases not matched to a gene: 16. Germline CDR1 reads SGHVS; CDR2 reads FNYEAQ. The CDR3 DNA is TGTGCCAGCACCCTAGTGGGGACTAGCGGGAGGGCCTCTGGGAATGAGCAGTTCTTC. Its protein product is CASTLVGTSGRASGNEQFF.

This clone was seen just once. The rearrangement uses TRBV10-3 and TRBJ2-7, with TRBD1 matching 7 bases. V shed 4 bases and J 4 bases; nucleotides not matched to a gene: 10. Germline V gene lookup returns CDR1 ENHRY and CDR2 SYGVKD. The CDR3 loop spans 15 amino acids. The CDR3 loop is CAISAPDRQKYEQYF. The CDR3 DNA is TGTGCCATCAGTGCGCCGGACAGGCAAAAATACGAGCAGTACTTC.

V usage is TRBV13 and J usage is TRBJ2-1; TRBD2 matches 11 bases. The CDR3 has 14 amino acids. V lost 3 bases, J lost 10 bases, and 5 bases stayed unmatched. Germline values: CDR1 PRHDT, CDR2 FYEKMQ (reference sequence). The CDR3 region is CASSLGLAVREQFF. The CDR3 region has the DNA TGTGCCAGCAGCTTGGGACTAGCGGTAAGGGAGCAGTTCTTC.